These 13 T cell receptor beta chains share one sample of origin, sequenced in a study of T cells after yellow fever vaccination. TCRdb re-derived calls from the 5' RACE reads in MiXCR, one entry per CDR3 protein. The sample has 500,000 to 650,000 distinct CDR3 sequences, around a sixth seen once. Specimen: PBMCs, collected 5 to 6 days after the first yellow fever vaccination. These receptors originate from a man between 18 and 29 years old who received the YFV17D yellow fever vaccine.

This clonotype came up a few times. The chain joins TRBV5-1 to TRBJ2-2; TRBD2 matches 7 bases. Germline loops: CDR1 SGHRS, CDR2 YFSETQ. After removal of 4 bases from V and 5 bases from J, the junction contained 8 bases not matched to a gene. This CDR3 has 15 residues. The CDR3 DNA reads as TGCGCCAGCAGCACAGCGGGGAGTCGGACCGGGGAGCTGTTTTTT. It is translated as CASSTAGSRTGELFF. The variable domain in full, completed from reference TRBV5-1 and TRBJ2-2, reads KAGVTQTPRYLIKTRGQQVTLSCSPISGHRSVSWYQQTPGQGLQFLFEYFSETQRNKGNFPGRFSGRQFSNSRSEMNVSTLELGDSALYLCASSTAGSRTGELFFGEGSRLTVL.

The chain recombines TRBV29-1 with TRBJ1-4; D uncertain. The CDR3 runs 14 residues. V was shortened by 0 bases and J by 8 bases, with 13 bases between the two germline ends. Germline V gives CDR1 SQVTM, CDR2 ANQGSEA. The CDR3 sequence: CSVEDPLGGEKLFF. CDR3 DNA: TGCAGCGTTGAAGACCCTCTGGGAGGGGAAAAACTGTTTTTT.

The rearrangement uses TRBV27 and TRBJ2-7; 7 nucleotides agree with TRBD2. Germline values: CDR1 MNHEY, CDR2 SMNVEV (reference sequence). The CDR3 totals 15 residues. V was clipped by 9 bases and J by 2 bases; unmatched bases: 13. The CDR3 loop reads CASIKKQGLPYEQYF. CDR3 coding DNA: TGTGCCAGTATTAAAAAGCAGGGACTACCCTACGAGCAGTACTTC.

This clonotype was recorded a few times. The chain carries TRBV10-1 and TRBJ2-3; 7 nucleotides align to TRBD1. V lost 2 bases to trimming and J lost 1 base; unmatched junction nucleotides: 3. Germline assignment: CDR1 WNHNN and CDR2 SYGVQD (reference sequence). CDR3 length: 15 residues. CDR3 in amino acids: CASSEATGGTDTQYF. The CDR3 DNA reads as TGCGCCAGCAGTGAGGCTACAGGGGGCACAGATACGCAGTATTTT.

The CDR3, as DNA: TGTGCCAGCAGCTTAGGGAGGACAGAGAACACTGAAGCTTTCTTT. Translating it yields CASSLGRTENTEAFF. The chain combines TRBV7-9 with TRBJ1-1; weak D call: TRBD1 (6 bases). CDR3 length: 15 amino acids. The V and J ends lost 1 base and 1 base respectively, with 10 bases between them. Per germline, CDR1 SEHNR and CDR2 FQNEAQ (reference sequence).

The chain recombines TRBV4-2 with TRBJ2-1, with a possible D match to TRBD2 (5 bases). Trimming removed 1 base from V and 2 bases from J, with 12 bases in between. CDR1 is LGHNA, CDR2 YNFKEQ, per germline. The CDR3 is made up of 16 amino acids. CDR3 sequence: CASSQGTGNTYNEQFF. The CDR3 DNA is TGTGCCAGCAGCCAAGGGACGGGGAATACCTACAATGAGCAGTTCTTC.

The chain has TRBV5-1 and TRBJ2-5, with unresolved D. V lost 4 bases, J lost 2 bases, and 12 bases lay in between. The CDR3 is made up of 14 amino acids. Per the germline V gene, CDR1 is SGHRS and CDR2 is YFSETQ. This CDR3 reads CASSGNPGQETQYF. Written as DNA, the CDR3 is TGCGCCAGCAGCGGCAACCCCGGGCAAGAGACCCAGTACTTC. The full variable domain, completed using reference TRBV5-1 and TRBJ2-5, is KAGVTQTPRYLIKTRGQQVTLSCSPISGHRSVSWYQQTPGQGLQFLFEYFSETQRNKGNFPGRFSGRQFSNSRSEMNVSTLELGDSALYLCASSGNPGQETQYFGPGTRLLVL.

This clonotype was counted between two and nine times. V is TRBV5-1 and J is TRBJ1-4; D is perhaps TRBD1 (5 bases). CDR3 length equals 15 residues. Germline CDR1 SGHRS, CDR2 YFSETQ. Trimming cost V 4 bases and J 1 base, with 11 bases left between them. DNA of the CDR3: TGCGCCAGCAGCAATCCAAGGGGAACTAATGAAAAACTGTTTTTT. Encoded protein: CASSNPRGTNEKLFF.

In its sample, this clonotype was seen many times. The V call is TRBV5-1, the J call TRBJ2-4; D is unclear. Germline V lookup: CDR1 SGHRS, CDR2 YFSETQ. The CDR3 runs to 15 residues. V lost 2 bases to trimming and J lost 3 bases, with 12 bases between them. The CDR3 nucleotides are TGCGCCAGCAGCTTTTACGGAGACGGCAAAAACATTCAGTACTTC. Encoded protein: CASSFYGDGKNIQYF. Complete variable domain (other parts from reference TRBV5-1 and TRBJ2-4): KAGVTQTPRYLIKTRGQQVTLSCSPISGHRSVSWYQQTPGQGLQFLFEYFSETQRNKGNFPGRFSGRQFSNSRSEMNVSTLELGDSALYLCASSFYGDGKNIQYFGAGTRLSVL.

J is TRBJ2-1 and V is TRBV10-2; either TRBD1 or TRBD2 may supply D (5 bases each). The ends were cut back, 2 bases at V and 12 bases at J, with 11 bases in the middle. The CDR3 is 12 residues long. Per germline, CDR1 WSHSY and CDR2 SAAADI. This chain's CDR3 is CASSEGGLGQFF. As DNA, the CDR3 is TGCGCCAGCAGTGAGGGGGGTTTAGGGCAGTTCTTC.

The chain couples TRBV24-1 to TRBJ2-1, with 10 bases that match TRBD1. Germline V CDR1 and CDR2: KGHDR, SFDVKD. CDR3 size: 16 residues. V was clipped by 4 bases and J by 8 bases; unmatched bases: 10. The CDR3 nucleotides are TGTGCCACCAGTGAAGGTAGCCCGGGACAGGGGTATGAGCAGTTCTTC. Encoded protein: CATSEGSPGQGYEQFF.

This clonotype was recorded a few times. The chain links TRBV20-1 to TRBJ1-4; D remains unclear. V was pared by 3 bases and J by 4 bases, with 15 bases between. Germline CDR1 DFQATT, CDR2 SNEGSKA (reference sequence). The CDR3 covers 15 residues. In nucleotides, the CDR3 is TGCAGTGCTAGTGCAAGATTTAGCATTAATGAAAAACTGTTTTTT. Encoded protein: CSASARFSINEKLFF.

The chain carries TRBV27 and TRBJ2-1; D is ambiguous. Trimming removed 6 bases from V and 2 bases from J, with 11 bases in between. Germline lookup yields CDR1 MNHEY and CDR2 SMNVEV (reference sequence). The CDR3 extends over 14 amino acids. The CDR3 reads CASSPRLAYNEQFF. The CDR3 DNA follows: TGTGCCAGCAGCCCCCGGCTAGCCTACAATGAGCAGTTCTTC.